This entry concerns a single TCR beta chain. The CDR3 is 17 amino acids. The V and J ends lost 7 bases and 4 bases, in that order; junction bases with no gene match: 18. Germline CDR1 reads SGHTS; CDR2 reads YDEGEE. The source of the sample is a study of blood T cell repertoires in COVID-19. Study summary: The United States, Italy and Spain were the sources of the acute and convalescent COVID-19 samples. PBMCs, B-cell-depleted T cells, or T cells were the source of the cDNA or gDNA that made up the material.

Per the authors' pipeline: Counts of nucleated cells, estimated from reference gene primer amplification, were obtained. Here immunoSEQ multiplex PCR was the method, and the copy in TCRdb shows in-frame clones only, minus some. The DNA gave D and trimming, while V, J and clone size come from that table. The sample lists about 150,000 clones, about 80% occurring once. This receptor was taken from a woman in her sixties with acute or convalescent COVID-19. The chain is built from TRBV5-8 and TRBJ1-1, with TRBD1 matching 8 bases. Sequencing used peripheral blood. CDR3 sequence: CASLHRQGTAVITEAFF. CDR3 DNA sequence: TGTGCCAGCCTCCATCGACAGGGGACGGCGGTGATCACTGAAGCTTTCTTT. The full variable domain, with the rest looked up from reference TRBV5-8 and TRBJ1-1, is EAGVTQSPTHLIKTRGQQATLRCSPISGHTSVYWYQQALGLGLQFLLWYDEGEERNRGNFPPRFSGRQFPNYSSELNVNALELEDSALYLCASLHRQGTAVITEAFFGQGTRLTVV.